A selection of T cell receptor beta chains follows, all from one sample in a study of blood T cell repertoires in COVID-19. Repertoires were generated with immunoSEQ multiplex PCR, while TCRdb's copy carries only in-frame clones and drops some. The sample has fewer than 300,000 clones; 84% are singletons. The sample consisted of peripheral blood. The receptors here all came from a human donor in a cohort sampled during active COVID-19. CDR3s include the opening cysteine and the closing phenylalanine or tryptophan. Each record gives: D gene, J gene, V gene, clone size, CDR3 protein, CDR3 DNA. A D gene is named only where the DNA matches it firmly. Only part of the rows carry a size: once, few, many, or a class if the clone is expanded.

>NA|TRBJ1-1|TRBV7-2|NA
CASSHPTGNTEAFF
TGTGCCAGCAGCCACCCGACAGGGAACACTGAAGCTTTCTTT
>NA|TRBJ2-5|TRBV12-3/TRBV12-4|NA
CASSLTVQETQYF
TGTGCCAGCAGTTTGACAGTTCAAGAGACCCAGTACTTC
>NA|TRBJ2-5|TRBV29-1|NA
CSVGYSETQYF
TGCAGCGTTGGCTATTCAGAGACCCAGTACTTC
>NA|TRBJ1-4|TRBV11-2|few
CASSFRRDEKLFF
TGTGCCAGCAGCTTCAGGCGAGACGAAAAACTGTTTTTT
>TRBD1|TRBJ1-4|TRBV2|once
CASRRDRGQGEKLFF
TGTGCCAGCAGAAGAGACAGGGGGCAAGGTGAAAAACTGTTTTTT
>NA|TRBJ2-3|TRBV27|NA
CASSTRLGLPDTQYF
TGTGCCAGCAGTACCCGACTAGGTCTGCCAGATACGCAGTATTTT
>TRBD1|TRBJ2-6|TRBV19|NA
CASTKVLGQGSGANVLTF
TGTGCCAGTACTAAGGTGCTGGGACAGGGGTCTGGGGCCAACGTCCTGACTTTC
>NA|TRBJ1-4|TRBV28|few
CASTNRAGATNEKLFF
TGTGCCAGCACTAACAGGGCTGGGGCAACTAATGAAAAACTGTTTTTT
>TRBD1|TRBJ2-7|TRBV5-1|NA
CASSSTGVLSSYEQYF
TGCGCCAGCAGCTCGACAGGGGTCTTAAGCTCCTACGAGCAGTACTTC
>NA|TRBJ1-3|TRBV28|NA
CASSLSQFSGNTIYF
TGTGCCAGCAGTTTATCTCAGTTCTCTGGAAACACCATATATTTT
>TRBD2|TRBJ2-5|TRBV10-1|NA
CASSESRVAGGRETQYF
TGCGCCAGCAGTGAGTCTCGTGTAGCGGGGGGTCGGGAGACCCAGTACTTC
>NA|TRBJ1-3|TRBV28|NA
CASSLADIKSSGNTIYF
TGTGCCAGCAGTTTAGCGGACATAAAGAGCTCTGGAAACACCATATATTTT
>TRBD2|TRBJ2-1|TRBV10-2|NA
CATTRSGGLDEQFF
TGCGCCACAACGAGGAGCGGGGGGCTTGATGAGCAGTTCTTC
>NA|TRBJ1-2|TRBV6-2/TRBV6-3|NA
CASSYSRSSNYGYTF
TGTGCCAGCAGTTACTCGCGGAGCTCTAACTATGGCTACACCTTC
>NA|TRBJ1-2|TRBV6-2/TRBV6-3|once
CASSPGQSFRYTF
TGTGCCAGCAGCCCTGGACAGAGCTTTCGCTACACCTTC
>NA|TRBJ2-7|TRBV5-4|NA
CASSLGGRLGEQYF
TGTGCCAGCAGCTTGGGCGGGCGACTTGGGGAGCAGTACTTC
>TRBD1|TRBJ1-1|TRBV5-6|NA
CASSGRTGGNTEAFF
TGTGCCAGCAGCGGACGGACAGGGGGCAACACTGAAGCTTTCTTT
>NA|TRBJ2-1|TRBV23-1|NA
CASSQSEGGGYNEQFF
TGCGCCAGCAGTCAATCGGAGGGGGGGGGATACAATGAGCAGTTCTTC
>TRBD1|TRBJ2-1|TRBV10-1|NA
CATGQGSADNEQFF
TGCGCCACCGGACAGGGGAGTGCGGACAATGAGCAGTTCTTC
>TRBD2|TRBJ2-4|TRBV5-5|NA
CASSHDSGGNIQYF
TGTGCCAGCAGCCACGATAGCGGGGGGAACATTCAGTACTTC
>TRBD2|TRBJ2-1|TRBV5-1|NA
CASSRDSGRGNEQFF
TGCGCCAGCAGCCGAGATAGCGGGAGAGGCAATGAGCAGTTCTTC
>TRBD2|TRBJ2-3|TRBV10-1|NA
CASSEMSGRAVTDTQYF
TGCGCCAGCAGTGAGATGAGCGGGAGGGCCGTCACAGATACGCAGTATTTT
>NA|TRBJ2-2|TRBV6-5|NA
CASSYRDSFPGELFF
TGTGCCAGCAGTTACCGCGACAGCTTCCCCGGGGAGCTGTTTTTT
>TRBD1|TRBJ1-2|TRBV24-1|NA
CATSQTGGAGYTF
TGTGCCACCAGCCAGACAGGGGGCGCTGGCTACACCTTC
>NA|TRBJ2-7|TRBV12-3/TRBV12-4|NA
CASLDSSIGEQYF
TGTGCCAGCCTGGACTCAAGCATCGGAGAGCAGTACTTC
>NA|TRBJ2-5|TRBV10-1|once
CASSERGRETQYF
TGCGCCAGCAGTGAGCGGGGTCGAGAGACCCAGTACTTC